These 5 T cell receptor beta chains were sequenced from one sample in a study of blood T cell repertoires in COVID-19. Here immunoSEQ multiplex PCR was the method, and the copy in TCRdb shows in-frame clones only, minus some. Of roughly 70,000 clones listed, around 74% were seen once; the top ten hold 15%. The sample comprised peripheral blood. Every receptor here comes from a man aged 55 to 70 with COVID-19, enrolled during active disease.

This clone was detected a few times. The genes are TRBV19 and TRBJ1-1; TRBD1 aligns across 8 bases. The CDR3 extends over 13 amino acids. With V trimmed by 6 bases and J by 3 bases, 3 bases remained unmatched. In germline, CDR1 is LNHDA, CDR2 SQIVND (reference sequence). CDR3 region: CASSQDRDTEAFF. CDR3 DNA: TGTGCCAGTAGCCAGGACAGGGACACTGAAGCTTTCTTT.

The rearrangement links TRBV28 to TRBJ2-5; 10 bases align to TRBD1. The germline CDR1 and CDR2 sequences are MDHEN and SYDVKM. This CDR3 has 16 amino acids. V lost 6 bases and J lost 6; bases outside the gene matches: 13. The CDR3 reads CASSPPGQGIGKTQYF. The CDR3 nucleotides read TGTGCCAGCAGCCCCCCGGGACAGGGGATAGGAAAGACCCAGTACTTC.

This clone was detected many times. This rearrangement joins TRBV19 to TRBJ1-5; no definite D call. The V gene lost 3 bases and the J gene lost 3 bases, with 9 bases spanning the gap. Germline lookup yields CDR1 LNHDA and CDR2 SQIVND (reference sequence). The CDR3 is made up of 14 amino acids. This chain's CDR3 is CASSMEPLNQPQHF. The DNA for the CDR3 is TGTGCCAGTAGTATGGAGCCGCTCAATCAGCCCCAGCATTTT.

The chain has TRBV5-1 and TRBJ2-3, with 11 bases that match TRBD1. CDR3 length: 14 residues. Germline CDR1 SGHRS, CDR2 YFSETQ. Germline trimming cut 5 bases from V and 4 bases from J; bases unmatched to any gene: 3. In DNA form, the CDR3 reads TGCGCCAGCAGGGGGACAGGGGGATCAGATACGCAGTATTTT. Translation gives CASRGTGGSDTQYF.

The V and J genes are TRBV24-1 and TRBJ1-2; 8 nucleotides match TRBD1. The CDR3 runs 14 residues. Germline trimming cut 4 bases from V and 8 bases from J; bases unmatched to any gene: 8. In germline, CDR1 is KGHDR, CDR2 SFDVKD. DNA of the CDR3: TGTGCCACCAGTGAACTCGGACAGGGTCAAGGCTACACCTTC. It codes for CATSELGQGQGYTF.